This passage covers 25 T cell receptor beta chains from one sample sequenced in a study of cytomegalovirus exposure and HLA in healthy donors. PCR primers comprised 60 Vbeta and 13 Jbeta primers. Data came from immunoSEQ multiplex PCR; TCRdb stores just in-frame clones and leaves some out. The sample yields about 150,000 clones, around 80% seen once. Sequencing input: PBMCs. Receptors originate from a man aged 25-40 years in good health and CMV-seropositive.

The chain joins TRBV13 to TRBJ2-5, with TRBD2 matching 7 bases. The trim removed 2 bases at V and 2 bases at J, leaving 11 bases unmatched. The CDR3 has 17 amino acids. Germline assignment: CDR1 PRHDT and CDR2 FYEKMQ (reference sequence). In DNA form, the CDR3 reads TGTGCCAGCAGCTTATATTCCGGGACTAAGGATCAAGAGACCCAGTACTTC. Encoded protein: CASSLYSGTKDQETQYF.

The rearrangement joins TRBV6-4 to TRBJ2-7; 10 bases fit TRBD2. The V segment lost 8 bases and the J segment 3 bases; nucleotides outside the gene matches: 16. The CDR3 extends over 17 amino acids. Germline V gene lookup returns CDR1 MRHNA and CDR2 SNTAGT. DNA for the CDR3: TGTGCCAGCTACGGCAGGAGTAAGCGGGAGGGCGGCTACGAGCAGTACTTC. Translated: CASYGRSKREGGYEQYF.

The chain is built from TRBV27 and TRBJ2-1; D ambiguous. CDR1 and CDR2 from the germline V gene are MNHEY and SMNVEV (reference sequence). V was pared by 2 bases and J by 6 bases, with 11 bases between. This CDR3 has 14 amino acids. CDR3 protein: CASSLLLAANEQFF. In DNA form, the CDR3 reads TGTGCCAGCAGTTTACTTTTAGCCGCCAATGAGCAGTTCTTC.

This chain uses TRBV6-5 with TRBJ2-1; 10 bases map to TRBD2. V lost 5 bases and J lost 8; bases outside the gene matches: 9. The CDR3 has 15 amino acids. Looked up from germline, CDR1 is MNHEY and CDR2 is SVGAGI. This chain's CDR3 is CASSRLAGFSHEQFF. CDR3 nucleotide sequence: TGTGCCAGCAGTAGACTAGCGGGTTTTAGCCATGAGCAGTTCTTC.

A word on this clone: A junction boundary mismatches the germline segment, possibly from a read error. The DNA of the CDR3 is TGTGCCAGCAGCGCATGGGGGGGCTACCCCTTC. Translation gives CASSAWGGYPF. The chain is built from TRBV9 and TRBJ1-2; D is possibly TRBD1 (6 bases). CDR1 and CDR2 (germline): SGDLS, YYNGEE. This CDR3 is built from 11 residues.

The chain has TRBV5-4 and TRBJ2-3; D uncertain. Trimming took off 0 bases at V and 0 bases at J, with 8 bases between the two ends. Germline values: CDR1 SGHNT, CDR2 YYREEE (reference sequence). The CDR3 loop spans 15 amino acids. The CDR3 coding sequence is TGTGCCAGCAGCTTGGTGTTCAGTAGCACAGATACGCAGTATTTT. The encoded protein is CASSLVFSSTDTQYF.

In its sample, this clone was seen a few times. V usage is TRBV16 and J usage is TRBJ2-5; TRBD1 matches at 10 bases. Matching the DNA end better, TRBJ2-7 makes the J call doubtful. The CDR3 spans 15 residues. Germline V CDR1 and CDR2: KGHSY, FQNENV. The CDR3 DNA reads TGTGCCAGCAGCCGCGGGACAGGGGAGGACTACGAGCAGTACTTC. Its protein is CASSRGTGEDYEQYF.

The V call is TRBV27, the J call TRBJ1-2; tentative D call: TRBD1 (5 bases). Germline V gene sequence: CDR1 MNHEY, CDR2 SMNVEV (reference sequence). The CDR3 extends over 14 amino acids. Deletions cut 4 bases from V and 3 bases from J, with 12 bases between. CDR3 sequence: CASSSRQNDYGYTF. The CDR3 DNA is TGTGCCAGCAGTTCCAGACAGAACGACTATGGCTACACCTTC.

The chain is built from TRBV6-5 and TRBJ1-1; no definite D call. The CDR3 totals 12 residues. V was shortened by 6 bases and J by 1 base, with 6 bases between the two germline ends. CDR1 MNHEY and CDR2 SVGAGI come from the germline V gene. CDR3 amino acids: CASRQANTEAFF. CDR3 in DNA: TGTGCCAGCAGGCAGGCGAACACTGAAGCTTTCTTT.

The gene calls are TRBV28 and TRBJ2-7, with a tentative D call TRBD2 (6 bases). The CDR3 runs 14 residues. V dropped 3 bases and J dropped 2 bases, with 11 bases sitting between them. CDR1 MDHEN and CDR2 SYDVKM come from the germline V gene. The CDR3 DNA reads TGTGCCAGCAGTTTCCCCGGGAGAACCTACGAGCAGTACTTC. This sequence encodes CASSFPGRTYEQYF.

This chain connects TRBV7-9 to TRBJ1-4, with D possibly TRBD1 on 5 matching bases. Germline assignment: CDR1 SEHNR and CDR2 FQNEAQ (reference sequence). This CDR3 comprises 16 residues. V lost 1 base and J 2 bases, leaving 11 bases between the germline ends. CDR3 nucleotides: TGTGCCAGCAGCTTAGTTCAGGGTTGGACTAATGAAAAACTGTTTTTT. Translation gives CASSLVQGWTNEKLFF.

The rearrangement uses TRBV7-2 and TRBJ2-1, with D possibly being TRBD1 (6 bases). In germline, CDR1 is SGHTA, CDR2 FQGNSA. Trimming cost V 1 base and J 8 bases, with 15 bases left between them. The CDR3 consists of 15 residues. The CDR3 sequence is CASSLGQGPRDEQFF. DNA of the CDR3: TGTGCCAGCAGCTTAGGTCAGGGGCCCCGCGATGAGCAGTTCTTC.

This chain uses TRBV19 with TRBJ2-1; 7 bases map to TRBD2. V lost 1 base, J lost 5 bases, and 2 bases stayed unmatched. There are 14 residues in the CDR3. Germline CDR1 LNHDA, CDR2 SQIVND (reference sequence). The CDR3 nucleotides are TGTGCCAGTAGTATAGCGACTAGCAACAATGAGCAGTTCTTC. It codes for CASSIATSNNEQFF.

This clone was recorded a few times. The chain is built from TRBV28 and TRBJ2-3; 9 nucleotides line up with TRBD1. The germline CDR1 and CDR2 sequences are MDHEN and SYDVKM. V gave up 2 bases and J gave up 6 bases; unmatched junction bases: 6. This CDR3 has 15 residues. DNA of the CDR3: TGTGCCAGCAGTTTACCGGGACAGGGTGGGGATACGCAGTATTTT. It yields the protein CASSLPGQGGDTQYF.

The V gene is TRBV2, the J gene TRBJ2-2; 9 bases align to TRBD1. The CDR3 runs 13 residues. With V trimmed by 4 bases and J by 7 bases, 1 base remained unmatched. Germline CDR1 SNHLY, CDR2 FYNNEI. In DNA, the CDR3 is TGTGCCAGCAGTGGACAGGGGGACGGGGAGCTGTTTTTT. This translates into CASSGQGDGELFF.

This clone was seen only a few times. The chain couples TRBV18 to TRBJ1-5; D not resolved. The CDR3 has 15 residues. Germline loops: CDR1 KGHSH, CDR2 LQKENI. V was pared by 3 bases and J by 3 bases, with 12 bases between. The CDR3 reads CASSPSTGYNQPQHF. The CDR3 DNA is TGTGCCAGCTCACCTTCTACGGGGTACAATCAGCCCCAGCATTTT.

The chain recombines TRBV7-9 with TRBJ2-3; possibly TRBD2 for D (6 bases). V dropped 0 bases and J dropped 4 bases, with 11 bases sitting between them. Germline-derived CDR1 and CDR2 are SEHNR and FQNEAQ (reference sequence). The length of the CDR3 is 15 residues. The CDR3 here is CASSLAGTSADTQYF. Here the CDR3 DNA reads TGTGCCAGCAGCTTAGCGGGGACTTCCGCAGATACGCAGTATTTT.

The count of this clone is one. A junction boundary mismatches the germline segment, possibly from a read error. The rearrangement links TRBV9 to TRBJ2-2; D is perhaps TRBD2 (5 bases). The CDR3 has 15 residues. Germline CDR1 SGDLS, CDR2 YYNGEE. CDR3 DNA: TGTGCCAGCAGCGTATCCCAAGGGTGGAACGGGGAGCTGTTCTTT. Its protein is CASSVSQGWNGELFF. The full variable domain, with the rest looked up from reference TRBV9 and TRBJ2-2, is DSGVTQTPKHLITATGQRVTLRCSPRSGDLSVYWYQQSLDQGLQFLIQYYNGEERAKGNILERFSAQQFPDLHSELNLSSLELGDSALYFCASSVSQGWNGELFFGEGSRLTVL.

The CDR3 reads CASSLFFGTGGNTEAFF. The DNA for the CDR3 is TGTGCCAGCAGTTTATTTTTTGGGACAGGGGGGAACACTGAAGCTTTCTTT. The chain has TRBV28 and TRBJ1-1, with 11 positions matching TRBD1. Germline values: CDR1 MDHEN, CDR2 SYDVKM. The CDR3 is 17 residues long. J lost 1 base, V lost 1 base, and 5 bases had no gene match.

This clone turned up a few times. CDR3 protein: CASSREYNEQFF. The CDR3 nucleotides are TGTGCCAGCAGCCGAGAGTACAATGAGCAGTTCTTC. The gene calls are TRBV5-4 and TRBJ2-1; D remains unclear. CDR1 is SGHNT and CDR2 is YYREEE in the germline V gene (reference sequence). This CDR3 has 12 amino acids. The V gene lost 4 bases and the J gene lost 4 bases, with 6 bases spanning the gap.

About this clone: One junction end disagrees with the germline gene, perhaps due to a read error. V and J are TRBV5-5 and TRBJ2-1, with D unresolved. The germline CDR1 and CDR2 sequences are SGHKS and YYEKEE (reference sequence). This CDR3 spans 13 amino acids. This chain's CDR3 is CASSLGANNDQFF. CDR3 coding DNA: TGTGCCAGCAGCTTGGGGGCAAACAATGATCAGTTCTTC.

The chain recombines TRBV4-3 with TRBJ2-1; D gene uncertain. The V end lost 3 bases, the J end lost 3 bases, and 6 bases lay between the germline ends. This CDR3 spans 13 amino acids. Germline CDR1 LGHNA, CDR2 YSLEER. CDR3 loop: CASSHSVYNEQFF. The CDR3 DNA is TGCGCCAGCAGCCACTCGGTCTACAATGAGCAGTTCTTC.

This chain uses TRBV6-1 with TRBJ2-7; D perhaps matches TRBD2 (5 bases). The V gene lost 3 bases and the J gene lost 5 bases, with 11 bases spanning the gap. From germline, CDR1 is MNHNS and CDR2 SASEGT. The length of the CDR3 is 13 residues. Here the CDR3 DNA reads TGTGCCAGCAGTGAGGTCGGGATCCACGAGCAGTACTTC. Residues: CASSEVGIHEQYF.

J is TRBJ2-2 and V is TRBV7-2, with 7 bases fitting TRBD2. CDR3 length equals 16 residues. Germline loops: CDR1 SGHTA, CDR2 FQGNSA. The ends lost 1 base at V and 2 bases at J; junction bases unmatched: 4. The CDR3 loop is CASSLEGLLNTGELFF. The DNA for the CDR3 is TGTGCCAGCAGCTTAGAGGGACTACTTAACACCGGGGAGCTGTTTTTT.

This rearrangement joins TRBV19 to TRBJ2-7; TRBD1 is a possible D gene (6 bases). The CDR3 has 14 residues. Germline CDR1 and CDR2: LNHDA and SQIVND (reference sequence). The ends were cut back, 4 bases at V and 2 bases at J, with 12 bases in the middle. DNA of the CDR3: TGTGCCAGTAGTAAAAAGGGACACCCCTACGAGCAGTACTTC. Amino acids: CASSKKGHPYEQYF.